The 10 T cell receptor beta chains listed next were all sequenced from one sample in a study of blood T cell repertoires in COVID-19. Clones were read by immunoSEQ multiplex PCR, and TCRdb kept only the in-frame ones, dropping some. The profile shows roughly 30,000 clones, nearly 90% of them singletons. The specimen sequenced was peripheral blood. Receptor source: a man aged 55 to 70 with COVID-19, enrolled during active disease.

The V call is TRBV9, the J call TRBJ1-2; D remains unclear. Germline CDR1 and CDR2: SGDLS and YYNGEE. This CDR3 contains 16 residues. V was shortened by 3 bases and J by 0 bases, with 15 bases between the two germline ends. CDR3 coding DNA: TGTGCCAGCAGCGGGAGGAGCCCAGCCACTAACTATGGCTACACCTTC. Translating gives CASSGRSPATNYGYTF. Full variable domain (outside the CDR3, taken from reference TRBV9 and TRBJ1-2): DSGVTQTPKHLITATGQRVTLRCSPRSGDLSVYWYQQSLDQGLQFLIQYYNGEERAKGNILERFSAQQFPDLHSELNLSSLELGDSALYFCASSGRSPATNYGYTFGSGTRLTVV.

The chain has TRBV19 and TRBJ2-2; a possible D gene is TRBD1 (5 bases). Germline lookup yields CDR1 LNHDA and CDR2 SQIVND (reference sequence). Deletions cut 7 bases from V and 2 bases from J, with 14 bases between. The CDR3 spans 15 residues. This CDR3 is CASTDPGQNTGELFF. CDR3 sequence (DNA): TGTGCCAGTACCGACCCTGGACAAAACACCGGGGAGCTGTTTTTT.

J is TRBJ2-1 and V is TRBV5-1; the match to TRBD2 covers 9 bases. Trimming removed 0 bases from V and 15 bases from J; junction bases left unmatched: 10. The CDR3 length is 14 residues. CDR1 and CDR2 from the germline V gene are SGHRS and YFSETQ. The CDR3 DNA follows: TGCGCCAGCAGCTTGGAGTCGGGCGGGAGGGCCCCGTTCTTC. This encodes CASSLESGGRAPFF.

This clone has a single count. V is TRBV7-9 and J is TRBJ1-2; 7 positions agree with TRBD1. This CDR3 is 17 amino acids long. Germline CDR1 is SEHNR and CDR2 is FQNEAQ (reference sequence). The V gene end was trimmed by 5 bases and the J gene end by 0 bases; junction bases not matched to a gene: 12. The CDR3 loop reads CASSSDRAPSANYGYTF. In DNA form, the CDR3 reads TGTGCCAGCAGCAGTGACAGGGCACCGTCGGCTAACTATGGCTACACCTTC.

The V call is TRBV4-3, the J call TRBJ1-4; D is ambiguous. Germline CDR1 LGHNA, CDR2 YSLEER. The CDR3 has 15 amino acids. Trimming removed 0 bases from V and 0 bases from J, with 5 bases in between. The CDR3 DNA reads as TGCGCCAGCAGCCAAGACGGGGCAACTAATGAAAAACTGTTTTTT. This codes for CASSQDGATNEKLFF.

The V call is TRBV4-3, the J call TRBJ1-1, with D uncertain. This CDR3 is 14 amino acids long. CDR1 is LGHNA, CDR2 YSLEER, per germline. The ends were cut back, 4 bases at V and 1 base at J, with 10 bases in the middle. CDR3 region: CASSPTAANTEAFF. The CDR3 DNA reads as TGCGCCAGCAGCCCCACGGCGGCGAACACTGAAGCTTTCTTT.

The chain employs TRBV13 and TRBJ2-1; TRBD2 might be the D (5 bases). Germline V gives CDR1 PRHDT, CDR2 FYEKMQ (reference sequence). Trimming removed 4 bases from V and 4 bases from J, with 11 bases in between. The CDR3 is made up of 14 amino acids. The chain's CDR3 is CASSSRDFYNEQFF. The CDR3 DNA is TGTGCCAGCAGCTCTCGGGATTTTTACAATGAGCAGTTCTTC.

V usage is TRBV10-3 and J usage is TRBJ2-2; TRBD1 matches at 8 bases. The V gene end was trimmed by 3 bases and the J gene end by 0 bases; junction bases not matched to a gene: 6. Germline CDR1 reads ENHRY; CDR2 reads SYGVKD. CDR3 length: 17 amino acids. The CDR3 spells CAISEKAGGANTGELFF. The CDR3 DNA reads as TGTGCCATCAGTGAAAAGGCAGGGGGCGCGAACACCGGGGAGCTGTTTTTT.

The rearrangement uses TRBV19 and TRBJ1-5; D is possibly TRBD1 (6 bases). The CDR3 has 15 residues. Trimming took off 6 bases at V and 5 bases at J, with 17 bases between the two ends. Germline loops: CDR1 LNHDA, CDR2 SQIVND (reference sequence). CDR3 loop: CASSFATGLDQPQHF. In DNA, the CDR3 is TGTGCCAGTAGCTTCGCCACAGGGCTAGATCAGCCCCAGCATTTT.

V is TRBV7-2 and J is TRBJ2-3; D ambiguous. The CDR3 extends over 14 amino acids. V was clipped by 3 bases and J by 0 bases, with 7 bases between them. Germline V gene data show CDR1 as SGHTA and CDR2 as FQGNSA. The CDR3 DNA follows: TGTGCCAGCAGCTTCATTACTAGCACAGATACGCAGTATTTT. Translating it yields CASSFITSTDTQYF.